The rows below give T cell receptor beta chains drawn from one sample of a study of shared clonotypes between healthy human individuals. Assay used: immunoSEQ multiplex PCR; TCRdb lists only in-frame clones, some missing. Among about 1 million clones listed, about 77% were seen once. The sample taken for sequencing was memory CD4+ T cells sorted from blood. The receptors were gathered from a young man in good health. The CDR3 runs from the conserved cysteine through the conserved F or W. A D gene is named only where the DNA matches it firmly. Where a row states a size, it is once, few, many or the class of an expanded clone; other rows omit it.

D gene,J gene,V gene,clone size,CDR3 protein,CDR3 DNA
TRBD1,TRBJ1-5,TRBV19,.,CASQGGGHSNQPQHF,TGTGCCAGCCAGGGAGGGGGCCATAGCAATCAGCCCCAGCATTTT
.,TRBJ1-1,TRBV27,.,CASSSLETKTEAFF,TGTGCCAGCAGTTCCCTCGAAACAAAGACTGAAGCTTTCTTT
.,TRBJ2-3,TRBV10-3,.,CAISADSLRTDTQYF,TGTGCCATCAGTGCCGACAGCTTGCGCACAGATACGCAGTATTTT
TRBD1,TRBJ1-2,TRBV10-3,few,CASLWTGGSGYTF,TGTGCCTCCCTCTGGACAGGGGGTAGCGGCTACACCTTC
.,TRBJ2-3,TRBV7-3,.,CASSFSTDTQYF,TGTGCCAGCAGCTTCTCCACAGATACGCAGTATTTT
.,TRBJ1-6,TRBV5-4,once,CASSFGERTGSPLHF,TGTGCCAGCAGCTTCGGGGAGCGGACGGGTTCACCCCTCCACTTT
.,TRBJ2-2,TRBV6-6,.,CASSYRRNTGELFF,TGTGCCAGCAGTTACCGGAGAAACACTGGGGAGCTGTTTTTT
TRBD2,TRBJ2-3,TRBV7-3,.,CASSSRLASIDTQYF,TGTGCCAGCAGCTCCCGACTAGCGAGTATCGATACGCAGTATTTT
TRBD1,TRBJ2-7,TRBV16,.,CASSQSGGPLREQYF,TGTGCCAGCAGCCAGTCAGGGGGACCATTACGAGAACAGTACTTC
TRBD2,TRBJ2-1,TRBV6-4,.,CASSDEAGAHNEQFF,TGTGCCAGCAGTGATGAGGCGGGAGCCCACAATGAGCAGTTCTTC
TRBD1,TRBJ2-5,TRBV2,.,CASSETGFQETQYF,TGTGCCAGCAGTGAGACAGGGTTCCAAGAGACCCAGTACTTC
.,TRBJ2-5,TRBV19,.,CASSIRGETQYF,TGTGCCAGTAGTATAAGAGGAGAGACCCAGTACTTC
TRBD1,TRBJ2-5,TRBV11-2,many,CASSLEVRGTGYF,TGTGCCAGCAGCTTGGAGGTCAGGGGGACAGGGTACTTC
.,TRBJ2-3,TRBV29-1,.,CSVVGMTADTQYF,TGCAGCGTTGTAGGAATGACAGCAGATACGCAGTATTTT
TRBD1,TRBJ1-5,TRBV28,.,CASGGTGGNQPQHF,TGTGCCAGCGGAGGAACAGGGGGCAATCAGCCCCAGCATTTT
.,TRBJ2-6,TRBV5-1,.,CASSLLSSGANVLTF,TGCGCCAGCAGCTTGTTATCCTCTGGGGCCAACGTCCTGACTTTC
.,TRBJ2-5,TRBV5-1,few,CASSSGTPQETQYF,TGCGCCAGCAGCTCCGGGACTCCACAAGAGACCCAGTACTTC
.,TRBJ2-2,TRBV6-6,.,CASNEAGAGTGELFF,TGTGCCAGCAACGAAGCAGGGGCGGGAACCGGGGAGCTGTTTTTT
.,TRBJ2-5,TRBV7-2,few,CASSLDGLETETQYF,TGTGCCAGCAGCTTAGATGGGCTGGAGACGGAGACCCAGTACTTC
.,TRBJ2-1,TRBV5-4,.,CASSLGGLATGNEQFF,TGTGCCAGCAGCTTGGGGGGATTGGCCACGGGGAATGAGCAGTTCTTC
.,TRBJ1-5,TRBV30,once,CAWNRDFNQPQHF,TGTGCCTGGAACCGGGACTTCAATCAGCCCCAGCATTTT
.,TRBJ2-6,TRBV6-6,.,CASRAAGISGANVLTF,TGTGCCAGCAGGGCCGCAGGGATCTCTGGGGCCAACGTCCTGACTTTC
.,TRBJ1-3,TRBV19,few,CASSFDSSGNTIYF,TGTGCCAGTAGCTTCGACAGCTCTGGAAACACCATATATTTT
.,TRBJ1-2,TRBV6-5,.,CASSSSRLVYGYTF,TGTGCCAGCAGTTCCTCCCGATTGGTCTATGGCTACACCTTC
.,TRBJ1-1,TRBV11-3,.,CASSPGGRTEAFF,TGTGCCAGCAGCCCGGGGGGGAGAACTGAAGCTTTCTTT
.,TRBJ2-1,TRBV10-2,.,CASTSEIYNEQFF,TGCGCCAGCACCTCTGAAATCTACAATGAGCAGTTCTTC
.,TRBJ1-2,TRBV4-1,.,CASSPGGGFDYGYTF,TGCGCCAGCAGCCCCGGGGGAGGCTTTGACTATGGCTACACCTTC
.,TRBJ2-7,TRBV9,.,CASSVGSDLSYEQYF,TGTGCCAGCAGCGTGGGAAGTGACTTATCCTACGAGCAGTACTTC
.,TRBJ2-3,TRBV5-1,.,CASSLMFRTSTDTQYF,TGCGCCAGCAGCTTGATGTTCAGGACAAGCACAGATACGCAGTATTTT
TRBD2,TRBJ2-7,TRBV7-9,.,CASSPSGGTEQYF,TGTGCCAGCAGCCCCTCGGGGGGTACTGAGCAGTACTTC
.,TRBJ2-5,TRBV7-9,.,CASSLGGKEKETQYF,TGTGCCAGCAGCTTAGGTGGGAAGGAGAAGGAGACCCAGTACTTC
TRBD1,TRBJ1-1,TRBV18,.,CASSPGWQGARTEAFF,TGTGCCAGCTCACCAGGGTGGCAGGGGGCTAGGACTGAAGCTTTCTTT
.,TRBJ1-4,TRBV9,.,CASSVAPGGGPEKLFF,TGTGCCAGCAGCGTAGCTCCGGGGGGGGGACCCGAAAAACTGTTTTTT
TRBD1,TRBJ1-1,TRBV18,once,CASSLRTGVDTEAFF,TGTGCCAGCTCACTGAGGACAGGGGTGGACACTGAAGCTTTCTTT
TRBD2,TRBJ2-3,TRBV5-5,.,CASSLRGEGDTQYF,TGTGCCAGCAGCTTGCGAGGGGAGGGAGATACGCAGTATTTT
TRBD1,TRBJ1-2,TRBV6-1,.,CASRGQGAYGYTF,TGTGCCAGCAGGGGACAGGGCGCCTATGGCTACACCTTC
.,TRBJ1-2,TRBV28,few,CASSNSYGYTF,TGTGCCAGCAGTAACAGTTATGGCTACACCTTC
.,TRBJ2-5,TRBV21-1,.,CASSTEGSGRAVRETQYF,TGTGCCAGCAGCACTGAGGGTAGCGGGAGGGCTGTGAGAGAGACCCAGTACTTC
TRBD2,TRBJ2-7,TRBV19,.,CASSRGLAGESSYEQYF,TGTGCCAGTAGTAGGGGACTAGCGGGAGAGAGCTCCTACGAGCAGTACTTC
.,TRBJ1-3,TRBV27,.,CASGLGRSGNTIYF,TGTGCCAGCGGGCTCGGTCGGTCTGGAAACACCATATATTTT
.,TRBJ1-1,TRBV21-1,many,CASSKETAEAFF,TGTGCCAGCAGCAAAGAAACAGCTGAAGCTTTCTTT
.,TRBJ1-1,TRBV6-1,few,CASSYQGKNTEAFF,TGTGCCAGCAGTTATCAGGGTAAGAACACTGAAGCTTTCTTT
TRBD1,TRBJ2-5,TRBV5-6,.,CASSSRAGGGETQYF,TGTGCCAGCAGCTCCAGGGCAGGGGGCGGTGAGACCCAGTACTTC
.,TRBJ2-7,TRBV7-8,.,CASSAVMGEQYF,TGTGCCAGCAGCGCCGTGATGGGCGAGCAGTACTTC
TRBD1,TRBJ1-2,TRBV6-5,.,CASRWGTGGRYGYTF,TGTGCCAGCAGATGGGGGACAGGGGGCCGCTATGGCTACACCTTC